This is a list of T cell receptor beta chains from one sample in a study of Tregs in tolerant kidney transplant recipients. Sequencing was performed with immunoSEQ multiplex PCR; in TCRdb, only in-frame clones are kept and a portion is missing. The sample yields some 70,000 clones, 80% to 95% seen once. The sample here was CD8+ T cells from blood, taken before the transplant. The receptors were gathered from a human donor who received a combined kidney and bone marrow transplant. The CDR3 runs from the conserved cysteine through the conserved F or W. The D gene is left open where the match is weak. Where a row states a size, it is once, few, many or the class of an expanded clone; other rows omit it.

v_call	d_call	clone_size	j_call	cdr3_aa	cdr3_nt
TRBV27	-	-	TRBJ2-7	CASSLTVSYEQYF	TGTGCCAGCAGTCTGACAGTCTCCTACGAGCAGTACTTC
TRBV5-8	-	-	TRBJ1-1	CASSLAGGAEAFF	TGTGCCAGCAGCTTGGCCGGAGGGGCTGAAGCTTTCTTT
TRBV4-3	TRBD1	-	TRBJ2-7	CASSQDGDRAYEQYF	TGCGCCAGCAGCCAAGATGGTGACAGGGCCTACGAGCAGTACTTC
TRBV28	TRBD1	once	TRBJ2-6	CASSFPDRAGANVLTF	TGTGCCAGCAGTTTCCCGGACAGGGCTGGGGCCAACGTCCTGACTTTC
TRBV29-1	-	-	TRBJ2-1	CSVDRYNEQFF	TGCAGCGTTGACAGATACAATGAGCAGTTCTTC
TRBV11-1	TRBD1	-	TRBJ2-7	CASSPYSGGWEQYF	TGTGCCAGCAGCCCCTACTCAGGGGGCTGGGAGCAGTACTTC
TRBV11-2	-	-	TRBJ2-7	CASSLDRDSLGYEQYF	TGTGCCAGCAGCTTAGATAGAGACAGTCTGGGATACGAGCAGTACTTC
TRBV5-8	TRBD1	-	TRBJ2-6	CASSARGRSGANVLTF	TGTGCCAGCAGCGCCAGGGGGCGTTCTGGGGCCAACGTCCTGACTTTC
TRBV9	TRBD1	-	TRBJ1-2	CASSVSPIRQGDWGYTF	TGTGCCAGCAGCGTATCCCCCATAAGACAGGGAGATTGGGGCTACACCTTC
TRBV2	TRBD2	-	TRBJ2-3	CATLVGGRGTDTQYF	TGTGCCACCCTCGTCGGCGGGAGGGGCACAGATACGCAGTATTTT